The rows below give T cell receptor beta chains drawn from one sample of a study of cytomegalovirus exposure and HLA in healthy donors. The protocol was immunoSEQ multiplex PCR, while the TCRdb copy is restricted to in-frame clones and leaves out a portion. The sample has some 90,000 clones; under 90% are singletons. Sequencing input: PBMCs. The receptors originated from a woman aged 65 to 85 in good health and CMV-seropositive. The CDR3 runs from the conserved cysteine through the conserved F or W. D genes are given only for firm matches. Rows may omit the clone size; those that give it use once, few, many or a size class.

D gene	V gene	clone size	J gene	CDR3 DNA	CDR3 protein
.	TRBV11-2	.	TRBJ2-6	TGTGCCAGCAGGAAGGGGCAGGCTGGGGCCAACGTCCTGACTTTC	CASRKGQAGANVLTF
TRBD1	TRBV6-1	.	TRBJ1-2	TGTGCCAGCAGTAAGGGACAGGACCTCTATGGCTACACCTTC	CASSKGQDLYGYTF
.	TRBV4-1	.	TRBJ2-7	TGCGCCAGCAGCCAAGAACGTCGTCAACTAGGGGGCGAGCAGTACTTC	CASSQERRQLGGEQYF
.	TRBV5-1	.	TRBJ2-7	TGCGCCAGCAGCCCGAACGCAGGCACCTACGAGCAGTACTTC	CASSPNAGTYEQYF
.	TRBV18	.	TRBJ2-1	TGTGCCAGCTCACCATATGGGAGCTCCTACAATGAGCAGTTCTTC	CASSPYGSSYNEQFF
.	TRBV2	few	TRBJ1-1	TGTGCCAGCAGTGCAGGTAGGGGCACGAACACTGAAGCTTTCTTT	CASSAGRGTNTEAFF
.	TRBV4-3	few	TRBJ1-2	TGCGCCAGCAGCCAAGAGCCGACAACTAACTATGGCTACACCTTC	CASSQEPTTNYGYTF
TRBD1	TRBV18	.	TRBJ2-7	TGTGCCAGCTCACCCGACAGGGGGCCACGGGAGCAGTACTTC	CASSPDRGPREQYF
TRBD2	TRBV30	.	TRBJ2-7	TGTGCCTGGTCCTTCTCCGGGACTAGCGGGAGGGTTATTAGCTCCTACGAGCAGTACTTC	CAWSFSGTSGRVISSYEQYF
.	TRBV7-6	.	TRBJ2-1	TGTGCCAGCAGCTCAGCTAGCATGGTTAATGAGCAGTTCTTC	CASSSASMVNEQFF
TRBD2	TRBV5-1	.	TRBJ2-1	TGCGCCAGCAGCTGGCGAGGGACTAGCGGGAGCGGTCTGCGTTACAATGAGCAGTTCTTC	CASSWRGTSGSGLRYNEQFF
TRBD2	TRBV6-6	.	TRBJ2-1	TGTGCCAGCAGTTACTCAGCCCGACTAGCCGATGAGCAGTTCTTC	CASSYSARLADEQFF
TRBD2	TRBV5-4	.	TRBJ2-3	TGTGCCAGCAGCCCGACTAGCGGGAAAAGGGAGACGCAGTATTTT	CASSPTSGKRETQYF
.	TRBV27	once	TRBJ2-7	TGTGCCAGCAGTTTATCGATAACGGCCAGGTCCGAGCAGTACTTC	CASSLSITARSEQYF
.	TRBV9	.	TRBJ2-1	TGTGCCAGCAGCGTAGGTCCTGGTCAGGGCGGGAACAATGAGCAGTTCTTC	CASSVGPGQGGNNEQFF
TRBD2	TRBV5-1	few	TRBJ2-7	TGCGCCAGCAGCTTGTTAGCGGGAGGTTCCTACGAGCAGTACTTC	CASSLLAGGSYEQYF
TRBD2	TRBV7-9	.	TRBJ2-1	TGTGCCAGCAGGAGACATAGCGGGAGCTCCTACAATGAGCAGTTCTTC	CASRRHSGSSYNEQFF
.	TRBV29-1	.	TRBJ2-1	TGCAGCACCCAGGCTCCGGAGCAGTTCTTC	CSTQAPEQFF
TRBD1	TRBV27	.	TRBJ2-7	TGTGCCAGCAGTTCCCAAACAGGGGGCTGGGGTGAGCAGTACTTC	CASSSQTGGWGEQYF
TRBD1	TRBV5-4	once	TRBJ2-1	TGTGCCAGCAGCCCTCCGGGACAGATCAGTCATGAGCAGTTCTTC	CASSPPGQISHEQFF
.	TRBV2	.	TRBJ1-3	TGTGCCAGCAGTGAGAAGGGAGCTGCGATCCGCTCTGGAAACACCATATATTTT	CASSEKGAAIRSGNTIYF
.	TRBV5-4	.	TRBJ2-2	TGTGCCAGCAGCTTCCAGCGGCACACCGGGGAGCTGTTTTTT	CASSFQRHTGELFF